This T cell receptor beta chain comes out of a study of cytomegalovirus exposure and HLA in healthy donors. Assay: immunoSEQ multiplex PCR; the TCRdb copy retains only in-frame clones and omits some. The data show around 180,000 clones, roughly 83% seen once. A roughly 130-subject validation cohort, separate from the approximately 670-subject first cohort, supplied the donors. In regard to this clone: As yet, its antigen is unknown.

General study results and limits: Subsequent analysis of the approximately 110 validation repertoires found a tendency for first-cohort TCR clusters to co-occur. Published work reported that the classifier diagnosed cytomegalovirus status with high specificity and sensitivity.

Germline CDR1 is MNHNY and CDR2 is SVGAGI (reference sequence). CDR3 length: 11 residues. V was pared by 7 bases and J by 3 bases, with 6 bases between. This TCR was recovered from a woman younger than 35 in good health and CMV-seronegative. J is TRBJ1-1 and V is TRBV6-6; no firm D call. Sample: PBMCs. CDR3 sequence reads: CASTGDTEAFF. In DNA, the CDR3 is TGTGCCAGCACGGGTGACACTGAAGCTTTCTTT.